This T cell receptor beta chain was sequenced for a study of T cell responses to AZD1222 COVID-19 vaccine. TCRdb's table, derived via immunoSEQ multiplex PCR, lists solely in-frame clones and lacks some. The table has fewer than 150,000 clones, roughly nine tenths seen once. The V and J ends lost 4 bases and 7 bases, in that order; junction bases with no gene match: 6. Germline CDR1 reads KGHSH; CDR2 reads LQKENI. The CDR3 extends over 16 amino acids. Second-dose groups at about 4 or about 12 weeks were pooled. The sample in question was peripheral blood, obtained 28 days after the second AZD1222 dose. J is TRBJ1-6 and V is TRBV18; TRBD1 agrees at 11 bases. The source is an adult who received the AZD1222 COVID-19 vaccine. CDR3 amino acids: CASSQGTGGTNSPLHF. As DNA, the CDR3 is TGTGCCAGCTCACAGGGGACAGGGGGTACAAATTCACCCCTCCACTTT.